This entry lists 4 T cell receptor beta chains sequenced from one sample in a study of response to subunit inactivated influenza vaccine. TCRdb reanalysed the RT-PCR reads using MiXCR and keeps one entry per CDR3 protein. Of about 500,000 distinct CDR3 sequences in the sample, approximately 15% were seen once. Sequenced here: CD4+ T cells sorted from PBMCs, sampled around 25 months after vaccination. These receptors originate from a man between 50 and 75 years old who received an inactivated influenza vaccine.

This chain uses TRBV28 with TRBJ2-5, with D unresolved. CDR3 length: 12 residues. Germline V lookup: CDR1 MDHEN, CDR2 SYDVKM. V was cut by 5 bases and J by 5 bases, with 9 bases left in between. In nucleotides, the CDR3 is TGTGCCAGCAGTACCCCTCCCGAGACCCAGTACTTC. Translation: CASSTPPETQYF. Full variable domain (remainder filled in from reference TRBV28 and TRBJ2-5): DVKVTQSSRYLVKRTGEKVFLECVQDMDHENMFWYRQDPGLGLRLIYFSYDVKMKEKGDIPEGYSVSREKKERFSLILESASTNQTSMYLCASSTPPETQYFGPGTRLLVL.

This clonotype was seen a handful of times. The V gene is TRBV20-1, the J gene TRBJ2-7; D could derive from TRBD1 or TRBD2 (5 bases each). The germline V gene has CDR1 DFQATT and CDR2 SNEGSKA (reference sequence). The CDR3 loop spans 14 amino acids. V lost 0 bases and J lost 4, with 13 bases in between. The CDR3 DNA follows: TGCAGTGCTAGAGATCCGGCAGGGAGATACGAGCAGTACTTC. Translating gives CSARDPAGRYEQYF.

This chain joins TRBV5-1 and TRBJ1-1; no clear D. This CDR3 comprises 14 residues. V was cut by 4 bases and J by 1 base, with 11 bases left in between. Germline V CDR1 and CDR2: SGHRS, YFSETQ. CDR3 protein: CASSNSLGNTEAFF. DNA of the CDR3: TGCGCCAGCAGCAATTCCTTGGGGAACACTGAAGCTTTCTTT. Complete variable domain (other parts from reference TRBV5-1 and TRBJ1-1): KAGVTQTPRYLIKTRGQQVTLSCSPISGHRSVSWYQQTPGQGLQFLFEYFSETQRNKGNFPGRFSGRQFSNSRSEMNVSTLELGDSALYLCASSNSLGNTEAFFGQGTRLTVV.

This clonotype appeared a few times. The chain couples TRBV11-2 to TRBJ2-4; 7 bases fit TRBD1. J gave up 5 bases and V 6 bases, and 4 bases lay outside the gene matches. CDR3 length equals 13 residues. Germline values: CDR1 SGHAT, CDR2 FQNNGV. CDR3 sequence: CASSPGTENIQYF. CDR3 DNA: TGTGCCAGCAGTCCCGGGACAGAAAACATTCAGTACTTC.